These T cell receptor beta chains were read from a single sample in a study of T cells after yellow fever vaccination. MiXCR was run by TCRdb on the 5' RACE reads, yielding one entry per CDR3 protein. Among 320,000 or so distinct CDR3 sequences, 8.1% were seen once, and the ten largest hold 15% to 20%. The starting material was PBMCs, obtained about 41 days after the first yellow fever vaccination. Every receptor here comes from a man aged 18 to 35 who received the YFV17D yellow fever vaccine. Each CDR3 is given with its conserved first and last residue.

CASSFGGPQETQYF,TRBV7-2,TRBJ2-5
CASSFQDIQYF,TRBV28,TRBJ2-4
CASSLEATGRQPQHF,TRBV5-6,TRBJ1-5
CASSPLPGESSGELFF,TRBV7-7,TRBJ2-2
CASSVGPGTDTQYF,TRBV9,TRBJ2-3
CASLRTGGLDTQYF,TRBV7-9,TRBJ2-3
CASSLALGPATQETQYF,TRBV5-1,TRBJ2-5
CASTVTANQETQYF,TRBV6-1,TRBJ2-5
CASSQGGIYGYTF,TRBV7-8,TRBJ1-2
CASSLRRQIQETQYF,TRBV12-3/TRBV12-4,TRBJ2-5
CASSNPVGLLSTDTQYF,TRBV4-1,TRBJ2-3
CASSQAEGAGANVLTF,TRBV4-3,TRBJ2-6
CASSLARGGGEQFF,TRBV11-2,TRBJ2-1
CSARDLFGVMNTEAFF,TRBV20-1,TRBJ1-1
CASSKTGINSPLHF,TRBV27,TRBJ1-6
CASSPLDTDTQYF,TRBV18,TRBJ2-3
CASSRTPGTHMNTGELFF,TRBV5-5,TRBJ2-2
CSVSWRGKGTSEQFF,TRBV29-1,TRBJ2-1
CASTSGAYNEQFF,TRBV6-1,TRBJ2-1
CASRTGTGLNTGELFF,TRBV12-3/TRBV12-4,TRBJ2-2
CASSGDSGAYGYTF,TRBV5-6,TRBJ1-2
CASSLEVRGSGYTF,TRBV5-5,TRBJ1-2
CASSATGGRDYGYTF,TRBV9,TRBJ1-2
CASSQARQGSSYNEQFF,TRBV5-1,TRBJ2-1
CASSLVNDQPQHF,TRBV12-3/TRBV12-4,TRBJ1-5
CASSYDPGADTQYF,TRBV6-5,TRBJ2-3
CSAVGTGYVEQYF,TRBV20-1,TRBJ2-7
CASGGREGSSGNTIYF,TRBV6-1,TRBJ1-3
CASSLVVSRNTEAFF,TRBV5-1,TRBJ1-1
CASSSGLAGGNEQIF,TRBV6-2/TRBV6-3,TRBJ2-1
CASSESGGQLNSPLHF,TRBV2,TRBJ1-6
CSAGAGITDTQYF,TRBV20-1,TRBJ2-3
CASRSETGANVLTF,TRBV7-3,TRBJ2-6
CASSLVVVVNTEAFF,TRBV7-2,TRBJ1-1
CASSYGQGGNQPQHF,TRBV3-1,TRBJ1-5
CASSQAPTDSYEQYF,TRBV4-1,TRBJ2-7
CASSQGGGLGGETQYF,TRBV4-2,TRBJ2-5
CASSSTLHRVSYNSPLHF,TRBV5-6,TRBJ1-6
CASSLGLAGSEQFF,TRBV7-2,TRBJ2-1
CASSSTPIISQYF,TRBV28,TRBJ2-3
CASSNQYGGAVETQYF,TRBV7-2,TRBJ2-5
CASSQGQLRGTQYF,TRBV5-6,TRBJ2-5
CASRQGQGRNEQYF,TRBV6-5,TRBJ2-7
CAISGRHNTGELFF,TRBV10-3,TRBJ2-2
CASSLTGARGTEAFF,TRBV7-8,TRBJ1-1
CASSEGLSSYNSPLHF,TRBV25-1,TRBJ1-6
CASSYGGLGANVLTF,TRBV5-4,TRBJ2-6
CASSFLGPWHQPQHF,TRBV12-3/TRBV12-4,TRBJ1-5
CSAPTGGAKHGYTF,TRBV20-1,TRBJ1-2
CSARWQETQYF,TRBV20-1,TRBJ2-5
CASSPGTGIVNEQYF,TRBV18,TRBJ2-7
CASSIDFSGVYSNQPQHF,TRBV19,TRBJ1-5
CASSLRDYEQYF,TRBV5-6,TRBJ2-7
CASSLDSSAEQYF,TRBV7-2,TRBJ2-7
CSAGGQPGDTQYF,TRBV20-1,TRBJ2-3